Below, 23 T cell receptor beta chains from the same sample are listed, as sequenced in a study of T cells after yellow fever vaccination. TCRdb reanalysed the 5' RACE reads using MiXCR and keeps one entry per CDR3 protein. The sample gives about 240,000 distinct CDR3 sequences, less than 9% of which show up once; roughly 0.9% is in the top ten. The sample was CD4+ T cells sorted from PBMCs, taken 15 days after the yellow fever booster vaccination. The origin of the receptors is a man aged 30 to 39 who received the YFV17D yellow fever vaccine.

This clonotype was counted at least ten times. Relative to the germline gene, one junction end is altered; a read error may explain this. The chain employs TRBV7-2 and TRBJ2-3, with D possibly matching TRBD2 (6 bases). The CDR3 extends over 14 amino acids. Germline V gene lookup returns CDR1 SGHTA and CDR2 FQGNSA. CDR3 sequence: CASSLASGTDTQYF. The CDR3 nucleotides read TGCGCCAGCAGCTTGGCTAGCGGCACAGATACGCAGTATTTT.

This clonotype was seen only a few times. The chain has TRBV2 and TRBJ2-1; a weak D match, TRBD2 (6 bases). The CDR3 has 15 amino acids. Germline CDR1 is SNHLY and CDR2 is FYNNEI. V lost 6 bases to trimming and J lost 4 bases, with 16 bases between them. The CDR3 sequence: CASSDRDSSYNEQFF. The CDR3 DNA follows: TGTGCCAGCAGCGACCGGGACTCCTCGTACAATGAGCAGTTCTTC.

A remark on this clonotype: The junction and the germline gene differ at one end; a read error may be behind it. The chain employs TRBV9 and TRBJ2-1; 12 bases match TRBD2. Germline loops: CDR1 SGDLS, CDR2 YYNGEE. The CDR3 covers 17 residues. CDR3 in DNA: TGTGCCAGCACCGTAGTGCCTAGCGGGAGGGCGACGAATGAGCAGTTCTTC. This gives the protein CASTVVPSGRATNEQFF.

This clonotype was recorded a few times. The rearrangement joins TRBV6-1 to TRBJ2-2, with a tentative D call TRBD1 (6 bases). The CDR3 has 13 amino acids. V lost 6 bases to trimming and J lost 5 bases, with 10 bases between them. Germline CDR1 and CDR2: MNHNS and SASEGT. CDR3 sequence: CASRRGYTGELFF. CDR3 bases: TGTGCCAGCAGAAGGGGGTATACCGGGGAGCTGTTTTTT.

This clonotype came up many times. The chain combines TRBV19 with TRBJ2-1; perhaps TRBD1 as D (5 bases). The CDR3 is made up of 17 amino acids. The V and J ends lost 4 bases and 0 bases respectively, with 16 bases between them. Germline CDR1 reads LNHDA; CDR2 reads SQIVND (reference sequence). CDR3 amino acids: CASSNYRQTSSYNEQFF. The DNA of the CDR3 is TGTGCCAGTAGTAACTACAGACAGACGAGCTCCTACAATGAGCAGTTCTTC. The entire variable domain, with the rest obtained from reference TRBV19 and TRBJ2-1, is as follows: DGGITQSPKYLFRKEGQNVTLSCEQNLNHDAMYWYRQDPGQGLRLIYYSQIVNDFQKGDIAEGYSVSREKKESFPLTVTSAQKNPTAFYLCASSNYRQTSSYNEQFFGPGTRLTVL.

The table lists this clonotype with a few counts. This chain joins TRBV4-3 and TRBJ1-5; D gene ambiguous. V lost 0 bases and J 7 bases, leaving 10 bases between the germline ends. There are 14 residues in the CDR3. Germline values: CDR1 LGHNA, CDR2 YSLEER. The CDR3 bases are TGCGCCAGCAGCCAAGATCAGGAGGGACAGCCCCAGCATTTT. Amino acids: CASSQDQEGQPQHF.

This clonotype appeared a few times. CDR3 coding DNA: TGTGCCAGCAGTTTGCCTCCCTCCTACGAGCAGTACTTC. Its protein is CASSLPPSYEQYF. This chain uses TRBV28 with TRBJ2-7; D unresolved. The CDR3 sequence is 13 residues long. V was shortened by 3 bases and J by 0 bases, with 6 bases between the two germline ends. Germline loops: CDR1 MDHEN, CDR2 SYDVKM.

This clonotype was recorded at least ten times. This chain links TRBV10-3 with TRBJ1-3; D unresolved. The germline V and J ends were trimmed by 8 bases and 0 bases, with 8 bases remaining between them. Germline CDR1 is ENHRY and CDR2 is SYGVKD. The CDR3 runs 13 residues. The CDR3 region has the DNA TGTGCCATCTCGGGGAGCTCTGGAAACACCATATATTTT. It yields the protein CAISGSSGNTIYF.

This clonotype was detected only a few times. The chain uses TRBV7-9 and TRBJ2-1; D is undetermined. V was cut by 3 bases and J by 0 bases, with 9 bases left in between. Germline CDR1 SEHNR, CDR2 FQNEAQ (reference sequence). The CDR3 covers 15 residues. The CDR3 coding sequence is TGTGCCAGCAGCTTGATTCAAAGCTCCTACAATGAGCAGTTCTTC. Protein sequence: CASSLIQSSYNEQFF. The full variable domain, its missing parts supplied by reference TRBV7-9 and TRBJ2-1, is DTGVSQNPRHKITKRGQNVTFRCDPISEHNRLYWYRQTLGQGPEFLTYFQNEAQLEKSRLLSDRFSAERPKGSFSTLEIQRTEQGDSAMYLCASSLIQSSYNEQFFGPGTRLTVL.

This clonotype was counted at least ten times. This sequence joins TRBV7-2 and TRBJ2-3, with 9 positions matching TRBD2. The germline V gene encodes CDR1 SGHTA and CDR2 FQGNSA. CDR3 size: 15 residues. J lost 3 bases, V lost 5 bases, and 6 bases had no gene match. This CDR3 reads CASSLSGSGTDTQYF. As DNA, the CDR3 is TGTGCCAGCAGCCTTAGCGGGAGTGGAACAGATACGCAGTATTTT.

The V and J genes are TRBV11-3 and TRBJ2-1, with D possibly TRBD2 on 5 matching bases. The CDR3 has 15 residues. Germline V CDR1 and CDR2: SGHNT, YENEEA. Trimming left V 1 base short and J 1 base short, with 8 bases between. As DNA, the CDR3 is TGTGCCAGCAGCTTAGTACCGGGGTCCTACAATGAGCAGTTCTTC. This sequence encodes CASSLVPGSYNEQFF.

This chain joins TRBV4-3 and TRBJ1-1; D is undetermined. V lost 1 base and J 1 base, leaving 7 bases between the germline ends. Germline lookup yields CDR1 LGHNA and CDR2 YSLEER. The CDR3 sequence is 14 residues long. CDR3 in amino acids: CASSQGTQNTEAFF. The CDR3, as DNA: TGCGCCAGCAGCCAAGGAACACAGAACACTGAAGCTTTCTTT.

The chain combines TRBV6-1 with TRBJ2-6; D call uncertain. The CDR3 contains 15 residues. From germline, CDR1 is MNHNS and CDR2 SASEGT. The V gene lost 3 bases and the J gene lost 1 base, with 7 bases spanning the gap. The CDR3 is CASSEPRSGANVLTF. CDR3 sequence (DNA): TGTGCCAGCAGTGAGCCTAGATCTGGGGCCAACGTCCTGACTTTC.

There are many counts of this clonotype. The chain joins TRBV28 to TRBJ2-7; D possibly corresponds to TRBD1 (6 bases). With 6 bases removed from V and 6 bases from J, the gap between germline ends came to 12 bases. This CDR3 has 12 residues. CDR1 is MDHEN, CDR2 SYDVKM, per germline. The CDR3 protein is CASSYYRAEQYF. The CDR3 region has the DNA TGTGCCAGCAGCTACTACAGGGCCGAGCAGTACTTC.

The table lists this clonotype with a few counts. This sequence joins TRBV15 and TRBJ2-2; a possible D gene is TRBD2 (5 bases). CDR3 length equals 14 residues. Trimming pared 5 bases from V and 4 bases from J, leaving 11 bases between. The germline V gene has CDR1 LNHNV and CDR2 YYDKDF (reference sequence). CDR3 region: CATSATGITGELFF. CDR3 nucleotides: TGTGCCACCAGCGCGACGGGGATCACCGGGGAGCTGTTTTTT.

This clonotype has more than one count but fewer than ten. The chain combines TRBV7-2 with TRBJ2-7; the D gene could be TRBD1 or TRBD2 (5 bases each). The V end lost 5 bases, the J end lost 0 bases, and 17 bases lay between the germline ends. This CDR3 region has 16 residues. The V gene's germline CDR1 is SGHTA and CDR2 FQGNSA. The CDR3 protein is CASSLRAGKSSYEQYF. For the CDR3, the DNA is TGTGCCAGCAGCCTGCGGGCAGGGAAGAGCTCCTACGAGCAGTACTTC.

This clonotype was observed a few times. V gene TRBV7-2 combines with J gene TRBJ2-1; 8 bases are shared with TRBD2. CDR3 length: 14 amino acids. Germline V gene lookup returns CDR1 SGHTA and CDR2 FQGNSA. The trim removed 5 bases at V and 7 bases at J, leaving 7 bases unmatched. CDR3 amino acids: CASSRAGDTNEQFF. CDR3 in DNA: TGTGCCAGCAGCCGAGCGGGAGATACTAATGAGCAGTTCTTC. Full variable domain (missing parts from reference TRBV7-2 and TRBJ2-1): GAGVSQSPSNKVTEKGKDVELRCDPISGHTALYWYRQSLGQGLEFLIYFQGNSAPDKSGLPSDRFSAERTGGSVSTLTIQRTQQEDSAVYLCASSRAGDTNEQFFGPGTRLTVL.

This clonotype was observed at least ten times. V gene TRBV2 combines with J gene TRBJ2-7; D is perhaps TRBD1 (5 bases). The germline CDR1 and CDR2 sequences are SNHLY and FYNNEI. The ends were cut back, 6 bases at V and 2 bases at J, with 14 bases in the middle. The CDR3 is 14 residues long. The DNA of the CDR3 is TGTGCCAGCAGCCTGGACATGGGTCCCTACGAGCAGTACTTC. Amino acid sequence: CASSLDMGPYEQYF.

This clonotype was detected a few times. In DNA, the CDR3 is TGCGCCAGCAGCATGAGGGGACAGCTAGATTCACCCCTCCACTTT. As protein: CASSMRGQLDSPLHF. The chain carries TRBV5-1 and TRBJ1-6; 7 bases agree with TRBD1. The germline V gene has CDR1 SGHRS and CDR2 YFSETQ. V trimming: 4 bases; J trimming: 8 bases; junction bases outside the gene matches: 9. The CDR3 is made up of 15 amino acids.

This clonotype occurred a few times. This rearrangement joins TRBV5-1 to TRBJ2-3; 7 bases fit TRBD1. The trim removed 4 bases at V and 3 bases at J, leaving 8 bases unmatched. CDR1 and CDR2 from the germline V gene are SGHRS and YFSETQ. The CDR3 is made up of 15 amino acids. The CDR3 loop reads CASSRDSPFTDTQYF. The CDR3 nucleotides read TGCGCCAGCAGCAGGGACAGTCCATTTACAGATACGCAGTATTTT.

CDR3 in amino acids: CSAPNRIAGASSYNEQFF. CDR3 coding DNA: TGCAGTGCTCCAAACCGGATAGCGGGAGCGAGCTCCTACAATGAGCAGTTCTTC. The genes are TRBV20-1 and TRBJ2-1, with TRBD2 matching over 9 bases. Germline lookup yields CDR1 DFQATT and CDR2 SNEGSKA (reference sequence). Trimming at V came to 5 bases and at J to 0 bases, leaving 14 bases not matched to a gene. This CDR3 contains 18 residues.

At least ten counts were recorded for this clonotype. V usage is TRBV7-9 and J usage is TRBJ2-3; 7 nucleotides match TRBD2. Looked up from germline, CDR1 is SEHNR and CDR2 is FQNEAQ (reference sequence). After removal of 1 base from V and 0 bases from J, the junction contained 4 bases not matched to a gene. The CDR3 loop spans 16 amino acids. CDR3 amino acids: CASSLVLAASTDTQYF. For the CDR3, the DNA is TGTGCCAGCAGCTTAGTTCTAGCGGCTAGCACAGATACGCAGTATTTT.

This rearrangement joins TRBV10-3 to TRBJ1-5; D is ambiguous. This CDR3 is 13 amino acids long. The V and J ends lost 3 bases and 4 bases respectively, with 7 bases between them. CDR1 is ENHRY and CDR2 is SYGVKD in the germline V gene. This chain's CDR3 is CAISDRPNQPQHF. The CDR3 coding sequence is TGTGCCATCAGTGACAGGCCAAATCAGCCCCAGCATTTT.